The 21 T cell receptor beta chains below all came from one sample that was sequenced in a study of T cell responses to AZD1222 COVID-19 vaccine. TCRdb keeps only in-frame clones here, not all; method: immunoSEQ multiplex PCR. Among 120,000 or so clones listed, over 75% were seen once. The material was peripheral blood, obtained on day 0 of AZD1222 vaccination. These receptors came from an adult in good health.

The chain has TRBV28 and TRBJ2-2, with 8 bases lining up with TRBD1. This CDR3 spans 18 amino acids. Germline CDR1 MDHEN, CDR2 SYDVKM. V trimming: 5 bases; J trimming: 2 bases; junction bases outside the gene matches: 13. The CDR3 loop is CASSLIYGQGLNTGELFF. In nucleotides, the CDR3 is TGTGCCAGCAGTCTCATCTACGGACAGGGCCTTAACACCGGGGAGCTGTTTTTT.

The chain has TRBV28 and TRBJ1-4; D perhaps matches TRBD1 (5 bases). The length of the CDR3 is 17 residues. V dropped 3 bases and J dropped 7 bases, with 21 bases sitting between them. CDR1 and CDR2 from the germline V gene are MDHEN and SYDVKM. The CDR3 region is CASSFLTSGAGGEKLFF. CDR3 sequence (DNA): TGTGCCAGCAGTTTTTTAACCTCCGGGGCCGGCGGTGAAAAACTGTTTTTT.

The rearrangement uses TRBV6-5 and TRBJ1-5; D is ambiguous. CDR3 length: 14 amino acids. In germline, CDR1 is MNHEY, CDR2 SVGAGI. V was pared by 5 bases and J by 1 base, with 9 bases between. This chain's CDR3 is CASSSYRSNQPQHF. In nucleotides, the CDR3 is TGTGCCAGCAGTAGTTACAGAAGCAATCAGCCCCAGCATTTT.

The rearrangement uses TRBV10-3 and TRBJ2-7, with D perhaps matching TRBD1 (5 bases). The CDR3 sequence is 14 residues long. The V end lost 4 bases, the J end lost 0 bases, and 10 bases lay between the germline ends. Germline loops: CDR1 ENHRY, CDR2 SYGVKD. The CDR3 coding sequence is TGTGCCATCAGTGTGTCAGGGCGCTCCTACGAGCAGTACTTC. Its translation is CAISVSGRSYEQYF.

This chain uses TRBV28 with TRBJ2-7; 8 bases map to TRBD1. The trim removed 3 bases at V and 6 bases at J, leaving 4 bases unmatched. This CDR3 is 13 amino acids long. Germline values: CDR1 MDHEN, CDR2 SYDVKM. CDR3 DNA: TGTGCCAGCAGTTTTCCAGACAGGGGCGAGCAGTACTTC. This translates into CASSFPDRGEQYF.

The J gene is TRBJ2-3, the V gene TRBV28; D is tentatively TRBD1 or TRBD2 (5 bases each). V lost 2 bases to trimming and J lost 4 bases, with 7 bases between them. CDR3 length equals 13 residues. Germline assignment: CDR1 MDHEN and CDR2 SYDVKM. CDR3 bases: TGTGCCAGCAGTTTACGGGGACCAGATACGCAGTATTTT. It yields the protein CASSLRGPDTQYF.

This rearrangement joins TRBV4-2 to TRBJ1-4; D unresolved. Germline V gene sequence: CDR1 LGHNA, CDR2 YNFKEQ. The V end was cut by 4 bases, the J end by 0 bases, with 9 bases between. The CDR3 consists of 15 residues. The CDR3 DNA is TGTGCCAGCAGCCTGCGACTTACAACTAATGAAAAACTGTTTTTT. Its translation is CASSLRLTTNEKLFF.

This chain's CDR3 is CASSSTRGTQYF. CDR3 in DNA: TGTGCCAGCAGTTCAACCAGGGGGACCCAGTACTTC. This rearrangement joins TRBV12-3 or TRBV12-4 to TRBJ2-5, with D tentatively TRBD1 (6 bases). The CDR3 covers 12 residues. The V end lost 4 bases, the J end lost 7 bases, and 10 bases lay between the germline ends.

This chain uses TRBV3-1 (or the pseudogene TRBV3-2) with TRBJ2-3; TRBD2 is a possible D gene (5 bases). Trimming took off 4 bases at V and 0 bases at J, with 14 bases between the two ends. The CDR3 loop spans 16 amino acids. Germline CDR1 is LGHDT and CDR2 is YNNKEL (reference sequence). The CDR3 bases are TGTGCCAGCAGCCCCTTTTGGGGAGAGAGCACAGATACGCAGTATTTT. It yields the protein CASSPFWGESTDTQYF.

The chain carries TRBV3-1 (or the pseudogene TRBV3-2) and TRBJ1-6; no reliable D call. The CDR3 runs to 13 residues. With 2 bases removed from V and 10 bases from J, the gap between germline ends came to 9 bases. CDR1 is LGHDT and CDR2 is YNNKEL in the germline V gene (reference sequence). CDR3: CASSQRVGSPLHF. In DNA form, the CDR3 reads TGTGCCAGCAGCCAAAGAGTAGGGTCACCCCTCCACTTT.

CDR3 DNA sequence: TGTGCCAGCAGAATACCTGGACAGGTATGTCAGCCCCAGCATTTT. Its protein product is CASRIPGQVCQPQHF. This sequence joins TRBV21-1 and TRBJ1-5; the DNA was not used to check the table's D call, TRBD1. TRBV21-1 is listed as a pseudogene. The CDR3 consists of 15 residues.

The chain links TRBV7-9 to TRBJ2-1, with D possibly being TRBD2 (6 bases). The CDR3 covers 18 residues. The germline V gene has CDR1 SEHNR and CDR2 FQNEAQ (reference sequence). V was pared by 5 bases and J by 0 bases, with 20 bases between. CDR3 loop: CASSPPTGTPSSYNEQFF. CDR3 bases: TGTGCCAGCAGCCCTCCTACCGGGACTCCGAGCTCCTACAATGAGCAGTTCTTC.

The table lists this clone with a count of one. The rearrangement joins TRBV5-5 to TRBJ1-2, with TRBD1 matching 8 bases. Looked up from germline, CDR1 is SGHKS and CDR2 is YYEKEE (reference sequence). This CDR3 spans 17 amino acids. V lost 3 bases and J lost 0; bases outside the gene matches: 10. The CDR3 sequence is CASSSTWTGMTNYGYTF. In DNA form, the CDR3 reads TGTGCCAGCAGCTCAACATGGACAGGGATGACTAACTATGGCTACACCTTC.

With respect to this clone: The same CDR3 arises from other DNA sequences in this sample as well. This sequence joins TRBV3-1 (or the pseudogene TRBV3-2) and TRBJ2-1; unclear D gene. CDR1 is LGHDT and CDR2 is YNNKEL in the germline V gene (reference sequence). CDR3 length equals 15 residues. The V and J ends lost 1 base and 0 bases respectively, with 7 bases between them. Written as DNA, the CDR3 is TGTGCCAGCAGCCAAGGACGGAGCTCCTACAATGAGCAGTTCTTC. It translates to CASSQGRSSYNEQFF.

This chain joins TRBV10-3 and TRBJ2-5; D ambiguous. V gave up 3 bases and J gave up 0 bases, with 5 bases separating them. The germline CDR1 and CDR2 sequences are ENHRY and SYGVKD. The CDR3 is 13 residues long. The DNA for the CDR3 is TGTGCCATCAGTGATGGCTACCAAGAGACCCAGTACTTC. It encodes CAISDGYQETQYF.

This chain uses TRBV2 with TRBJ1-4, with 7 bases fitting TRBD1. Germline V gives CDR1 SNHLY, CDR2 FYNNEI. The J segment lost 8 bases and the V segment lost 6 bases, leaving 9 bases of the junction unmatched. The CDR3 runs to 14 residues. CDR3 protein: CASRETGLGEKLFF. In DNA form, the CDR3 reads TGTGCCAGCAGGGAGACAGGGCTAGGGGAAAAACTGTTTTTT. Using reference TRBV2 and TRBJ1-4 for the parts outside the CDR3, the full variable domain is EPEVTQTPSHQVTQMGQEVILRCVPISNHLYFYWYRQILGQKVEFLVSFYNNEISEKSEIFDDQFSVERPDGSNFTLKIRSTKLEDSAMYFCASRETGLGEKLFFGSGTQLSVL.

This clone has only one observation. The chain carries TRBV10-3 and TRBJ1-1; TRBD1 agrees at 8 bases. The CDR3 is made up of 16 amino acids. Germline CDR1 is ENHRY and CDR2 is SYGVKD. Trimming at V came to 10 bases and at J to 4 bases, leaving 17 bases not matched to a gene. The CDR3 sequence: CASQTSIFRGPTEAFF. In DNA form, the CDR3 reads TGTGCCAGCCAGACGTCCATTTTCAGGGGGCCCACTGAAGCTTTCTTT.

The V gene is TRBV5-1, the J gene TRBJ1-1, with D maybe TRBD1 (5 bases). The CDR3 is 16 amino acids. Germline V gives CDR1 SGHRS, CDR2 YFSETQ. Between the trimmed V and J ends, which lost 4 bases and 4 bases, there was a span of 20 bases. The CDR3 DNA reads as TGCGCCAGCAGCCAGATGAACTCAGGGAGTGGCACTGAAGCTTTCTTT. The encoded protein is CASSQMNSGSGTEAFF.

The chain uses TRBV19 and TRBJ2-1; TRBD2 aligns across 14 bases. CDR1 and CDR2 from the germline V gene are LNHDA and SQIVND (reference sequence). The CDR3 is 16 amino acids. J gave up 6 bases and V 5 bases, and 6 bases lay outside the gene matches. CDR3 coding DNA: TGTGCCAGTAGTGACAGACTAGCGGGAGGGGGCAATGAGCAGTTCTTC. It specifies CASSDRLAGGGNEQFF.

CDR3 amino acids: CSVVRRSYGYTF. The CDR3 coding sequence is TGCAGCGTTGTTCGAAGGAGCTATGGCTACACCTTC. The chain links TRBV29-1 to TRBJ1-2, with no clear D. The CDR3 contains 12 residues. The V end was cut by 4 bases, the J end by 4 bases, with 10 bases between. Germline assignment: CDR1 SQVTM and CDR2 ANQGSEA.

This chain joins TRBV3-1 (or the pseudogene TRBV3-2) and TRBJ1-1; possible D gene TRBD1, 5 bases. The CDR3 has 14 residues. Germline values: CDR1 LGHDT, CDR2 YNNKEL (reference sequence). Trimming pared 0 bases from V and 11 bases from J, leaving 16 bases between. CDR3 bases: TGTGCCAGCAGCCAAGATATCCAAACGAACAGGGCTTTCTTT. This codes for CASSQDIQTNRAFF.